The next 11 T cell receptor beta chains were all read from a single sample in a study of cytomegalovirus exposure and HLA in healthy donors. The PCR contained 60 Vbeta and 13 Jbeta primers. Clones were read by immunoSEQ multiplex PCR, and TCRdb kept only the in-frame ones, dropping some. The sample lists roughly 45,000 clones; roughly 77% were seen once. Sequences were obtained from PBMCs. The origin of the receptors is a young man in good health and CMV-seronegative.

The chain recombines TRBV2 with TRBJ2-2; 8 bases agree with TRBD1. This CDR3 contains 14 residues. CDR1 is SNHLY and CDR2 is FYNNEI in the germline V gene. Germline trimming cut 4 bases from V and 6 bases from J; bases unmatched to any gene: 4. The CDR3 nucleotides read TGTGCCAGCAGTGCCCAGGGACAGGCCGGGGAGCTGTTTTTT. Translation gives CASSAQGQAGELFF.

This sequence joins TRBV2 and TRBJ2-7; D perhaps matches TRBD1 (6 bases). The germline V and J ends were trimmed by 2 bases and 0 bases, with 8 bases remaining between them. This CDR3 is built from 14 residues. Germline V gene lookup returns CDR1 SNHLY and CDR2 FYNNEI. The CDR3 loop is CASSERDNSYEQYF. In nucleotides, the CDR3 is TGTGCCAGCAGTGAAAGGGACAACTCCTACGAGCAGTACTTC.

The chain joins TRBV19 to TRBJ1-2, with 11 nucleotides matching TRBD1. The germline V gene encodes CDR1 LNHDA and CDR2 SQIVND (reference sequence). V lost 7 bases to trimming and J lost 4 bases; unmatched junction nucleotides: 17. The CDR3 length is 18 residues. DNA for the CDR3: TGTGCCAGTAAGCAAGGTCTAGGTCGGGACAGGGGGTCCTATGGCTACACCTTC. This sequence encodes CASKQGLGRDRGSYGYTF.

Regarding this clone: Its ends do not fully match the called genes, so a read error is possible. The chain combines TRBV7-9 with TRBJ2-7; 8 bases are a match to TRBD1. The CDR3 contains 15 residues. From germline, CDR1 is SEHNR and CDR2 FQNEAQ (reference sequence). The CDR3 spells CSSSLAGQGSHEQYF. The CDR3 nucleotides read TGTTCCAGCAGCTTAGCTGGACAGGGCTCCCACGAGCAGTACTTC.

V gene TRBV6-4 combines with J gene TRBJ2-2; unclear D gene. The germline gives CDR1 MRHNA, CDR2 SNTAGT. Trimming shortened V by 0 bases and J by 4 bases, and 6 bases separated the two germline ends. The CDR3 has 14 amino acids. Written as DNA, the CDR3 is TGTGCCAGCAGTGACTCGGGCAGCACCGGGGAGCTGTTTTTT. Translated: CASSDSGSTGELFF.

The chain employs TRBV7-9 and TRBJ2-1; D perhaps matches TRBD2 (6 bases). Deletions cut 8 bases from V and 0 bases from J, with 17 bases between. Per the germline V gene, CDR1 is SEHNR and CDR2 is FQNEAQ (reference sequence). The CDR3 runs 16 residues. DNA for the CDR3: TGTGCCAGCTCCCCGGGTGGCGGGGTCTCCTACAATGAGCAGTTCTTC. It codes for CASSPGGGVSYNEQFF.

The chain has TRBV5-4 and TRBJ1-2; TRBD1 is a possible D gene (6 bases). The CDR3 spans 13 residues. The germline V and J ends were trimmed by 2 bases and 2 bases, with 7 bases remaining between them. Germline lookup yields CDR1 SGHNT and CDR2 YYREEE (reference sequence). The CDR3 loop reads CASSFQGNYGYTF. For the CDR3, the DNA is TGTGCCAGCAGCTTTCAGGGGAACTATGGCTACACCTTC.

The gene calls are TRBV19 and TRBJ1-2; 7 bases align to TRBD1. Germline CDR1 LNHDA, CDR2 SQIVND (reference sequence). V was clipped by 3 bases and J by 0 bases; unmatched bases: 7. The CDR3 length is 16 residues. CDR3 sequence: CASSIYQGGSNYGYTF. Written as DNA, the CDR3 is TGTGCCAGTAGTATTTATCAAGGGGGCTCTAACTATGGCTACACCTTC.

The chain combines TRBV2 with TRBJ2-7, with TRBD1 matching over 7 bases. J lost 4 bases, V lost 3 bases, and 3 bases had no gene match. Germline V gives CDR1 SNHLY, CDR2 FYNNEI. This CDR3 is built from 13 residues. CDR3 bases: TGTGCCAGCAGTGACTTGACAGGGTACGAGCAGTACTTC. Protein sequence: CASSDLTGYEQYF.

The V gene is TRBV4-1, the J gene TRBJ2-1; 12 nucleotides line up with TRBD2. V shed 0 bases and J 8 bases; nucleotides not matched to a gene: 5. Germline CDR1 reads MGHRA; CDR2 reads YSYEKL. CDR3 length equals 16 residues. The CDR3: CASSQDTSGRRYEQFF. Here the CDR3 DNA reads TGCGCCAGCAGCCAAGACACTAGCGGGAGGAGGTATGAGCAGTTCTTC.

The chain joins TRBV19 to TRBJ2-6; D is unclear. V was trimmed by 7 bases and J by 0 bases, leaving 13 bases between them. From germline, CDR1 is LNHDA and CDR2 SQIVND (reference sequence). This CDR3 region has 16 residues. The CDR3 region has the DNA TGTGCCAGTACCCCTATACCGGTCTCTGGGGCCAACGTCCTGACTTTC. Protein product: CASTPIPVSGANVLTF. Together with reference TRBV19 and TRBJ2-6, the CDR3 gives the full variable domain: DGGITQSPKYLFRKEGQNVTLSCEQNLNHDAMYWYRQDPGQGLRLIYYSQIVNDFQKGDIAEGYSVSREKKESFPLTVTSAQKNPTAFYLCASTPIPVSGANVLTFGAGSRLTVL.